Below, 32 T cell receptor beta chains from the same sample are listed, as sequenced in a study of T cell repertoires in cytomegalovirus infection (dated by TCRdb to the late 2010s). The run used an Illumina HiSeq 1500. Using fastp trimming at Q25 and MiXCR clonotype assembly, TCRdb reanalyzed the public sequencing data and kept in-frame beta chains. Rows with one shared CDR3 protein collapse into an entry with the most common genes and DNA. The sample includes 200,000 to 250,000 distinct CDR3 sequences, with roughly 6.5% observed a single time. The top ten clonotypes cover around 6.5% of the sample. The sample comprised PBMCs. The origin of the receptors is a human donor in good health (CMV status not recorded). Some clones in this sample may be carry-over from other donors' samples.

CDR3 in amino acids: CSARGDREYGYTF. CDR3 nucleotide sequence: TGCAGTGCTAGAGGGGACAGAGAGTATGGCTACACCTTC. This chain joins TRBV20-1 and TRBJ1-2; 7 bases map to TRBD1. Per germline, CDR1 DFQATT and CDR2 SNEGSKA (reference sequence). This CDR3 contains 13 residues. Trimming took 1 base from V and 5 from J; bases not matched to a gene: 4.

There are many counts of this clonotype. The V call is TRBV6-2 or TRBV6-3, the J call TRBJ1-5; possible D gene TRBD1, 5 bases. The CDR3 runs 14 residues. CDR1 is MNHEY and CDR2 is SVGEGT in the germline V gene. V lost 2 bases to trimming and J lost 6 bases, with 11 bases between them. The CDR3 DNA is TGTGCCAGCAGTTACGCAGGGAGCGGTCAGCCCCAGCATTTT. Its protein product is CASSYAGSGQPQHF.

This clonotype came up many times. The chain uses TRBV6-2 or TRBV6-3 and TRBJ2-6, with D uncertain. CDR1 and CDR2 from the germline V gene are MNHEY and SVGEGT. The CDR3 is 13 residues long. The ends were cut back, 3 bases at V and 6 bases at J, with 6 bases in the middle. The CDR3 loop is CASSYITANVLTF. For the CDR3, the DNA is TGTGCCAGCAGTTATATAACGGCCAACGTCCTGACTTTC.

In this sample, this clonotype turned up many times. V and J are TRBV4-1 and TRBJ2-1; 8 nucleotides agree with TRBD2. Trimming at V came to 5 bases and at J to 7 bases, leaving 16 bases not matched to a gene. CDR1 and CDR2 from the germline V gene are MGHRA and YSYEKL. The CDR3 extends over 17 amino acids. CDR3 region: CASSSPPGGLGINEQFF. DNA for the CDR3: TGCGCCAGCAGCTCCCCCCCGGGGGGGCTAGGGATAAATGAGCAGTTCTTC.

This clonotype was counted many times. The V gene is TRBV5-1, the J gene TRBJ2-3; D gene ambiguous. The CDR3 is made up of 13 amino acids. The germline V gene has CDR1 SGHRS and CDR2 YFSETQ. The V end was cut by 1 base, the J end by 3 bases, with 6 bases between. In DNA form, the CDR3 reads TGCGCCAGCAGCTTGCAGGCTACAGATACGCAGTATTTT. Its translation: CASSLQATDTQYF.

The table lists this clonotype with many counts. This chain uses TRBV25-1 with TRBJ2-7; D is unclear. The germline CDR1 and CDR2 sequences are MGHDK and SYGVNS. The CDR3 is 13 amino acids. V was pared by 1 base and J by 3 bases, with 7 bases between. DNA for the CDR3: TGTGCCAGCAGTGAATCCCACGGCTACGAGCAGTACTTC. Its translation is CASSESHGYEQYF.

This clonotype was seen many times. This sequence joins TRBV6-2 or TRBV6-3 and TRBJ2-7; weak D call: TRBD2 (6 bases). The germline gives CDR1 MNHEY, CDR2 SVGEGT. Trimming removed 6 bases at V and 3 bases at J, with 15 bases between. The CDR3 has 14 amino acids. CDR3 nucleotide sequence: TGTGCCAGCAGCCGGGACTCCGGATTCTACGAGCAGTACTTC. Amino acids: CASSRDSGFYEQYF.

This sequence joins TRBV28 and TRBJ2-6; TRBD1 agrees at 8 bases. The ends lost 5 bases at V and 2 bases at J; junction bases unmatched: 8. The CDR3 runs 17 residues. Per the germline V gene, CDR1 is MDHEN and CDR2 is SYDVKM. The CDR3 loop is CASSPGDRGTGANVLTF. In DNA, the CDR3 is TGTGCCAGCAGTCCCGGAGACAGGGGAACTGGGGCCAACGTCCTGACTTTC.

This clonotype was picked up many times. DNA of the CDR3: TGTGCCACCAGTGATTTGTCGGGGGCAGTCTGCTCCTACGAGCAGTACTTC. The encoded protein is CATSDLSGAVCSYEQYF. J is TRBJ2-7 and V is TRBV24-1; D assignment may be TRBD1 or TRBD2 (6 bases each). The CDR3 sequence is 17 residues long. Looked up from germline, CDR1 is KGHDR and CDR2 is SFDVKD. The V gene lost 0 bases and the J gene lost 0 bases, with 14 bases spanning the gap.

This clonotype was observed many times. The V call is TRBV7-9, the J call TRBJ1-2; D unclear. V lost 1 base and J 0 bases, leaving 6 bases between the germline ends. CDR3 length equals 14 residues. CDR1 and CDR2 from the germline V gene are SEHNR and FQNEAQ (reference sequence). The CDR3: CASSLGDTNYGYTF. The CDR3 nucleotides read TGTGCCAGCAGCTTAGGTGACACTAACTATGGCTACACCTTC.

This clonotype was seen at least ten times. The genes are TRBV29-1 and TRBJ2-4; the D gene is possibly TRBD2 (7 bases). Trimming took off 1 base at V and 6 bases at J, with 10 bases between the two ends. Germline CDR1 reads SQVTM; CDR2 reads ANQGSEA. The CDR3 is 13 residues long. The CDR3 DNA sequence: TGCAGCGTTGAAGGGCGGGGGCCAAACATTCAGTACTTC. Translating gives CSVEGRGPNIQYF. Full variable domain (outside the CDR3, taken from reference TRBV29-1 and TRBJ2-4): SAVISQKPSRDICQRGTSLTIQCQVDSQVTMMFWYRQQPGQSLTLIATANQGSEATYESGFVIDKFPISRPNLTFSTLTVSNMSPEDSSIYLCSVEGRGPNIQYFGAGTRLSVL.

Many counts were recorded for this clonotype. The CDR3 spells CASSPFLGPPYEQYF. CDR3 nucleotides: TGTGCCAGCAGCCCCTTCCTGGGGCCCCCTTACGAGCAGTACTTC. This rearrangement joins TRBV6-1 to TRBJ2-7, with a possible D match to TRBD1 (5 bases). Looked up from germline, CDR1 is MNHNS and CDR2 is SASEGT. The V and J ends lost 6 bases and 4 bases respectively, with 19 bases between them. This CDR3 is built from 15 residues.

This clonotype was counted ten times or more. The chain couples TRBV29-1 to TRBJ2-1; 7 nucleotides align to TRBD1. The V gene end was trimmed by 6 bases and the J gene end by 0 bases; junction bases not matched to a gene: 20. CDR3 length equals 19 residues. Germline values: CDR1 SQVTM, CDR2 ANQGSEA. CDR3 residues: CSVVGWDSIKKFSYNEQFF. For the CDR3, the DNA is TGCAGCGTGGTGGGGTGGGACAGCATTAAGAAGTTCTCCTACAATGAGCAGTTCTTC.

V and J are TRBV10-2 and TRBJ1-2; the D gene is possibly TRBD1 (6 bases). Germline V gene sequence: CDR1 WSHSY, CDR2 SAAADI. Trimming removed 5 bases at V and 6 bases at J, with 10 bases between. This CDR3 is built from 12 residues. The CDR3 is CASSNRDHGYTF. Here the CDR3 DNA reads TGCGCCAGCAGTAACAGGGATCATGGCTACACCTTC.

This clonotype was counted ten times or more. The gene calls are TRBV7-6 and TRBJ2-1; 7 nucleotides match TRBD1. The length of the CDR3 is 16 residues. Losses at the gene ends were 7 bases for V and 1 base for J; bases not matched to a gene: 10. Germline V gene sequence: CDR1 SGHVS, CDR2 FNYEAQ. The CDR3 nucleotides read TGTGCCAGCACCCGTAGACAGGGTGTATCCTACAATGAGCAGTTCTTC. The encoded protein is CASTRRQGVSYNEQFF.

In this sample, this clonotype turned up many times. This chain links TRBV7-2 with TRBJ2-2; D gene uncertain. CDR3 length: 13 residues. Trimming left V 6 bases short and J 1 base short, with 6 bases between. Germline CDR1 reads SGHTA; CDR2 reads FQGNSA. The CDR3 sequence: CASSYLNTGELFF. CDR3 DNA: TGTGCCAGCAGTTATTTGAACACCGGGGAGCTGTTTTTT.

Worth noting for this clonotype: A much more abundant neighbour one base away suggests this may be a read error. The chain recombines TRBV18 with TRBJ1-1; D is unclear. Between the trimmed V and J ends, which lost 3 bases and 0 bases, there was a span of 14 bases. From germline, CDR1 is KGHSH and CDR2 LQKENI. The CDR3 is 16 amino acids. The chain's CDR3 is CASSPLGLAMNTEAFF. CDR3 coding DNA: TGTGCCAGCTCACCTCTCGGACTTGCCATGAACACTGAAGCTTTCTTT.

This clonotype was recorded only once. The chain is built from TRBV9 and TRBJ1-5; D unclear. The ends were cut back, 4 bases at V and 4 bases at J, with 15 bases in the middle. Germline V gene lookup returns CDR1 SGDLS and CDR2 YYNGEE. The CDR3 runs to 15 residues. The CDR3 here is CASSPDGGYNQPQHF. CDR3 sequence (DNA): TGTGCCAGCAGCCCCGACGGAGGGTATAATCAGCCCCAGCATTTT. The entire variable domain, with the rest obtained from reference TRBV9 and TRBJ1-5, is as follows: DSGVTQTPKHLITATGQRVTLRCSPRSGDLSVYWYQQSLDQGLQFLIQYYNGEERAKGNILERFSAQQFPDLHSELNLSSLELGDSALYFCASSPDGGYNQPQHFGDGTRLSIL.

This clonotype was found many times. This chain's CDR3 is CAISQEERNTEAFF. The CDR3 region has the DNA TGTGCCATCAGCCAGGAAGAGAGGAACACTGAAGCTTTCTTT. This chain connects TRBV10-3 to TRBJ1-1; D remains ambiguous. This CDR3 spans 14 amino acids. V was shortened by 6 bases and J by 1 base, with 12 bases between the two germline ends. Germline loops: CDR1 ENHRY, CDR2 SYGVKD.

This clonotype appeared a few times. V gene TRBV28 combines with J gene TRBJ2-1; D remains unclear. CDR1 MDHEN and CDR2 SYDVKM come from the germline V gene. The CDR3 consists of 14 residues. V was cut by 5 bases and J by 6 bases, with 14 bases left in between. DNA of the CDR3: TGTGCCAGCAGTCCCCCGCGAAGGGTCAATGAGCAGTTCTTC. Encoded protein: CASSPPRRVNEQFF.

In its sample, this clonotype was seen many times. J is TRBJ2-7 and V is TRBV3-1; D possibly uses TRBD1 or TRBD2 (7 bases each). Trimming removed 4 bases from V and 7 bases from J, with 17 bases in between. CDR3 size: 14 residues. In germline, CDR1 is LGHDT, CDR2 YNNKEL (reference sequence). CDR3 loop: CASSLGTMTGEQYF. In DNA, the CDR3 is TGTGCCAGCAGCCTGGGGACTATGACAGGGGAGCAGTACTTC.

This clonotype was seen ten or more times. The chain recombines TRBV7-2 with TRBJ1-1; D may be TRBD1 (5 bases). CDR1 and CDR2 (germline): SGHTA, FQGNSA. Trimming cost V 6 bases and J 1 base, with 18 bases left between them. The CDR3 is 16 residues long. CDR3: CASRSGGGRTNTEAFF. The CDR3, as DNA: TGTGCCAGCAGATCGGGGGGGGGACGAACGAACACTGAAGCTTTCTTT. Filled out from reference TRBV7-2 and TRBJ1-1, the complete variable domain reads GAGVSQSPSNKVTEKGKDVELRCDPISGHTALYWYRQSLGQGLEFLIYFQGNSAPDKSGLPSDRFSAERTGGSVSTLTIQRTQQEDSAVYLCASRSGGGRTNTEAFFGQGTRLTVV.

This clonotype was found many times. The J gene is TRBJ1-6, the V gene TRBV5-1; the match to TRBD1 covers 8 bases. Germline trimming cut 4 bases from V and 8 bases from J; bases unmatched to any gene: 14. Germline values: CDR1 SGHRS, CDR2 YFSETQ. The CDR3 has 17 residues. The CDR3 sequence: CASSPRQTGGKDSPLHF. In DNA form, the CDR3 reads TGCGCCAGCAGCCCCCGACAAACAGGGGGAAAGGATTCACCCCTCCACTTT.

This clonotype showed up many times. The J gene is TRBJ1-1, the V gene TRBV20-1; no clear D. V lost 0 bases, J lost 1 base, and 12 bases lay in between. Germline CDR1 and CDR2: DFQATT and SNEGSKA (reference sequence). This CDR3 has 15 amino acids. The CDR3 DNA follows: TGCAGTGCTAGAGACCCGGCCGGCGGGAACACTGAAGCTTTCTTT. Its translation is CSARDPAGGNTEAFF.

This clonotype was seen ten or more times. The chain uses TRBV2 and TRBJ1-5; no clear D. This CDR3 contains 14 residues. Looked up from germline, CDR1 is SNHLY and CDR2 is FYNNEI. V was trimmed by 3 bases and J by 5 bases, leaving 11 bases between them. The CDR3 coding sequence is TGTGCCAGCAGTGACGGATGGAGGGATCAGCCCCAGCATTTT. Protein product: CASSDGWRDQPQHF.

At least ten counts were recorded for this clonotype. The chain has TRBV27 and TRBJ1-1; D might be TRBD1 (6 bases). Germline V CDR1 and CDR2: MNHEY, SMNVEV (reference sequence). The CDR3 is made up of 17 amino acids. V gave up 0 bases and J gave up 1 base, with 15 bases separating them. The DNA for the CDR3 is TGTGCCAGCAGTTTATCGGGGTTGGGGACACCGAACACTGAAGCTTTCTTT. It yields the protein CASSLSGLGTPNTEAFF.

This chain joins TRBV6-2 or TRBV6-3 and TRBJ1-1; perhaps TRBD1 as D (6 bases). Trimming took off 2 bases at V and 4 bases at J, with 17 bases between the two ends. The CDR3 consists of 16 residues. Looked up from germline, CDR1 is MNHEY and CDR2 is SVGEGT. The CDR3 nucleotides are TGTGCCAGCAGTTACCGCCCCGAACAGGGTAGCACTGAAGCTTTCTTT. Translation gives CASSYRPEQGSTEAFF.

This chain connects TRBV7-3 to TRBJ2-2; 8 positions match TRBD2. CDR3 length: 13 amino acids. V lost 5 bases, J lost 7 bases, and 3 bases stayed unmatched. Germline V gene sequence: CDR1 SGHTA, CDR2 FQGTGA. CDR3 region: CASSPGGHGELFF. CDR3 coding DNA: TGTGCCAGCAGCCCGGGAGGGCACGGGGAGCTGTTTTTT.

The chain carries TRBV20-1 and TRBJ1-2; 10 bases are shared with TRBD1. This CDR3 spans 15 amino acids. CDR1 DFQATT and CDR2 SNEGSKA come from the germline V gene (reference sequence). The V gene end was trimmed by 5 bases and the J gene end by 4 bases; junction bases not matched to a gene: 10. The CDR3 DNA follows: TGCAGTGCTCTTACGACGACAGGGGGCTTCTATGGCTACACCTTC. It yields the protein CSALTTTGGFYGYTF.

This clonotype occurred many times. The gene calls are TRBV27 and TRBJ1-6; D is perhaps TRBD1 (5 bases). V dropped 7 bases and J dropped 9 bases, with 16 bases sitting between them. CDR1 MNHEY and CDR2 SMNVEV come from the germline V gene (reference sequence). The CDR3 spans 14 residues. This chain's CDR3 is CASTAQGTGSPLHF. CDR3 coding DNA: TGTGCCAGCACGGCCCAGGGAACGGGTTCACCCCTCCACTTT.

This clonotype has a count of ten or more. This sequence joins TRBV4-3 and TRBJ1-1; D uncertain. Germline lookup yields CDR1 LGHNA and CDR2 YSLEER. V was clipped by 4 bases and J by 5 bases, with 14 bases between them. There are 14 residues in the CDR3. The CDR3 protein is CASSPQVGSTEAFF. Written as DNA, the CDR3 is TGCGCCAGCAGCCCCCAGGTCGGATCGACTGAAGCTTTCTTT.

This clonotype turned up a few times. The V call is TRBV6-1, the J call TRBJ2-5; TRBD1 matches at 7 bases. Trimming removed 5 bases from V and 2 bases from J; junction bases left unmatched: 11. Looked up from germline, CDR1 is MNHNS and CDR2 is SASEGT. The CDR3 runs 16 residues. The CDR3 bases are TGTGCCAGCAGTCACAGACAGGGATCGGTTCAAGAGACCCAGTACTTC. This sequence encodes CASSHRQGSVQETQYF.